The 2 T cell receptor beta chains presented below share a single source sample, sequenced in a study of cytomegalovirus exposure and HLA in healthy donors. This PCR relied on a set of 60 Vbeta primers and 13 Jbeta primers. TCRdb's copy holds only in-frame clones and misses some; the assay was immunoSEQ multiplex PCR. Of approximately 170,000 clones detected, around 63% appear once; the ten largest clones hold roughly 4.1%. The sequencing input was PBMCs. The receptors stem from a woman aged 18-29 years in good health and CMV-seropositive.

This clone was observed once. The chain uses TRBV5-1 and TRBJ1-5; tentatively, D is TRBD1 (5 bases). CDR3 length: 15 residues. The V end lost 0 bases, the J end lost 7 bases, and 14 bases lay between the germline ends. Looked up from germline, CDR1 is SGHRS and CDR2 is YFSETQ. CDR3 protein: CASSLAAGTSQPQHF. CDR3 in DNA: TGCGCCAGCAGCTTGGCGGCAGGGACTAGCCAGCCCCAGCATTTT.

The rearrangement joins TRBV30 to TRBJ2-5; 8 bases match TRBD2. Germline CDR1 and CDR2: GTSNPN and SVGIG (reference sequence). The CDR3 consists of 16 residues. V shed 5 bases, J shed 5 bases, and the junction held 16 bases outside the gene matches. CDR3 sequence reads: CAWDNTLAGPPETQYF. For the CDR3, the DNA is TGTGCCTGGGACAACACGTTAGCGGGGCCCCCCGAGACCCAGTACTTC.